The 13 T cell receptor beta chains below all came from one sample that was sequenced in a study of radiotherapy plus CTLA-4 blockade in lung cancer. Assay: immunoSEQ multiplex PCR; the TCRdb copy retains only in-frame clones and omits some. This sample yields some 15,000 clones, of which less than 75% are seen a single time; 46% belongs to the top ten. The sample in question was peripheral blood, obtained from a patient treated with radiotherapy plus ipilimumab. These receptors originate from a human donor with non-small cell lung cancer whose response to radiotherapy plus ipilimumab could not be evaluated.

This clone is deemed medium-sized (0.01 to 0.1%). This chain connects TRBV19 to TRBJ2-3; TRBD2 matches 16 bases. The germline CDR1 and CDR2 sequences are LNHDA and SQIVND (reference sequence). J lost 5 bases, V lost 4 bases, and 3 bases had no gene match. This CDR3 has 16 residues. The DNA of the CDR3 is TGTGCCAGTAGTAGGGGACTAGCGGGGGGGAAAGATACGCAGTATTTT. The encoded protein is CASSRGLAGGKDTQYF.

This clone was seen a few times. A far larger clone is just one base off, so this is likely a read error. The chain is built from TRBV6-9 and TRBJ1-6; 7 bases match TRBD1. Germline assignment: CDR1 MNHGY and CDR2 SVAAGI. The CDR3 totals 15 residues. Unmatched junction bases numbered 12, after V lost 7 bases and J lost 9 bases. In DNA form, the CDR3 reads TGTGCCAGCACTAAACTACCGGGACAGTGTTCACCCCTCCACTTT. It codes for CASTKLPGQCSPLHF.

The J gene is TRBJ1-4, the V gene TRBV19, with 8 bases lining up with TRBD1. V lost 1 base, J lost 7 bases, and 8 bases stayed unmatched. This CDR3 spans 16 amino acids. The V gene's germline CDR1 is LNHDA and CDR2 SQIVND (reference sequence). The CDR3 DNA sequence: TGTGCCAGTAGTATAGTCGGACAGGGAGAAGGTGAAAAACTGTTTTTT. As protein: CASSIVGQGEGEKLFF.

The chain carries TRBV7-2 and TRBJ1-3, with D tentatively TRBD1 (6 bases). The CDR3 spans 17 residues. Germline V gene data show CDR1 as SGHTA and CDR2 as FQGNSA. Trimming took 5 bases from V and 0 from J, leaving 17 bases between them. The CDR3 DNA is TGTGCCAGCAGCCCCAACTCAGGGGTCGGCTCTGGAAACACCATATATTTT. It is translated as CASSPNSGVGSGNTIYF.

This chain uses TRBV29-1 with TRBJ1-1; D possibly corresponds to TRBD1 (5 bases). Germline V gene lookup returns CDR1 SQVTM and CDR2 ANQGSEA. Trimming shortened V by 7 bases and J by 11 bases, and 20 bases separated the two germline ends. The CDR3 is 12 amino acids. The CDR3 nucleotides read TGCAGCGCCAAAGGGGCGACAACCAAGGCTTTCTTT. Translating gives CSAKGATTKAFF.

The chain is built from TRBV5-8 and TRBJ1-1; 7 bases are a match to TRBD1. CDR3 size: 16 residues. The germline CDR1 and CDR2 sequences are SGHTS and YDEGEE. J was trimmed by 3 bases and V by 4 bases; bases with no gene match: 12. The CDR3 loop reads CASSIPTGSSDTEAFF. The CDR3 DNA reads as TGTGCCAGCAGCATCCCGACAGGGTCTTCGGACACTGAAGCTTTCTTT. Variable domain in full (rest from reference TRBV5-8 and TRBJ1-1): EAGVTQSPTHLIKTRGQQATLRCSPISGHTSVYWYQQALGLGLQFLLWYDEGEERNRGNFPPRFSGRQFPNYSSELNVNALELEDSALYLCASSIPTGSSDTEAFFGQGTRLTVV.

The chain carries TRBV10-2 and TRBJ1-6, with D possibly matching TRBD1 (6 bases). The CDR3 consists of 12 residues. Per germline, CDR1 WSHSY and CDR2 SAAADI. The V end lost 5 bases, the J end lost 7 bases, and 6 bases lay between the germline ends. CDR3 residues: CASSTGNSPLHF. The DNA of the CDR3 is TGCGCCAGCAGTACAGGGAATTCACCCCTCCACTTT.

This clone was seen more than once but under ten times. The V call is TRBV5-1, the J call TRBJ2-5, with TRBD2 as a possible D gene (6 bases). The length of the CDR3 is 15 residues. Per the germline V gene, CDR1 is SGHRS and CDR2 is YFSETQ. V was shortened by 4 bases and J by 5 bases, with 18 bases between the two germline ends. The CDR3 sequence: CASSPWTTVRETQYF. The DNA for the CDR3 is TGCGCCAGCAGCCCCTGGACTACGGTGAGGGAGACCCAGTACTTC.

The CDR3: CASSLGTGVYGYTF. The CDR3 DNA reads as TGTGCCAGCAGCTTGGGCACAGGGGTCTATGGCTACACCTTC. This chain links TRBV5-6 with TRBJ1-2, with TRBD1 matching over 7 bases. The germline gives CDR1 SGHDT, CDR2 YYEEEE. This CDR3 has 14 residues. V trimming: 0 bases; J trimming: 4 bases; junction bases outside the gene matches: 3.

The rearrangement uses TRBV6-1 and TRBJ2-1, with 9 bases identical to TRBD2. The CDR3 has 16 residues. Per the germline V gene, CDR1 is MNHNS and CDR2 is SASEGT. The J segment lost 7 bases and the V segment lost 3 bases, leaving 10 bases of the junction unmatched. The CDR3 protein is CASSDPGLAAINEQFF. CDR3 nucleotides: TGTGCCAGCAGTGACCCGGGACTAGCTGCCATTAATGAGCAGTTCTTC.

This chain connects TRBV6-1 to TRBJ2-3; TRBD2 agrees at 9 bases. With V trimmed by 6 bases and J by 2 bases, 3 bases remained unmatched. The CDR3 runs 14 residues. Germline loops: CDR1 MNHNS, CDR2 SASEGT. The DNA of the CDR3 is TGTGCCAGCAGCAGCGGGGGGCTCACAGATACGCAGTATTTT. The encoded protein is CASSSGGLTDTQYF.

The V call is TRBV5-1, the J call TRBJ2-1, with 9 positions matching TRBD1. Germline assignment: CDR1 SGHRS and CDR2 YFSETQ. V lost 8 bases, J lost 1 base, and 4 bases stayed unmatched. The CDR3 extends over 14 amino acids. CDR3: CASSGTGSYNEQFF. The CDR3 DNA reads TGCGCCAGTTCCGGGACAGGGTCCTACAATGAGCAGTTCTTC.

As regards this clone: An end of the junction differs from the germline gene, which may be a read error. The chain has TRBV30 and TRBJ1-5, with 7 bases identical to TRBD1. The CDR3 sequence is 16 residues long. Germline CDR1 is GTSNPN and CDR2 is SVGIG (reference sequence). CDR3 in DNA: TGTGCCTGGAGGACAGGGCGGACTTCGAGAAAATCAGCCCCAGCATTT. Protein: CAWRTGRTSRKSAPAF.